The T cell receptor beta chain under discussion was sequenced for a study of T cell responses to AZD1222 COVID-19 vaccine. V was clipped by 3 bases and J by 4 bases, with 12 bases between them. This CDR3 has 15 amino acids. Germline V gene lookup returns CDR1 LGHDT and CDR2 YNNKEL (reference sequence). Produced via immunoSEQ multiplex PCR; TCRdb's table is partial and in-frame only. Of roughly 91,000 clones listed, roughly 87% are singletons. The V gene is TRBV3-1 (or the pseudogene TRBV3-2), the J gene TRBJ2-2, with D hard to call. The sequences come from peripheral blood, collected on day 0 of AZD1222 vaccination. The TCR originated in an adult in good health. The CDR3, as DNA: TGTGCCAGCAGCCATCTGGCGCAGCGCACCGGGGAGCTGTTTTTT. It encodes CASSHLAQRTGELFF.